The T cell receptor beta chain described here comes from a study of metastatic and nonmetastatic thyroid tumors. Study information: For malignant and benign thyroid patients, tumor or nodule tissue and blood were the sources whose repertoires were compared.

Ten or more counts support this clone. The antigen is not known. Points from the study as a whole: A significant increase in TCR beta diversity was reportedly seen in malignant thyroid tumors relative to benign nodules, in blood and tumor.

TCRdb re-called clones via MiXCR from the PCR reads. The table lists almost 25,000 clones, about an eighth of them singletons. Thyroid surgery was preceded by no treatment in any patient. Source material: blood. The sequence was obtained from a female donor with papillary thyroid cancer or a benign thyroid nodule (not recorded which). Some clones in this sample may be carry-over from other donors' samples.

Written as DNA, the CDR3 is TGCGCCAGCAGTGAATATCCGCCGACGGTAGATACCTACGAGCAGTACTTC. Translation: CASSEYPPTVDTYEQYF. The rearrangement uses TRBV10-2 and TRBJ2-7, with D uncertain. The CDR3 covers 17 residues. Germline lookup yields CDR1 WSHSY and CDR2 SAAADI. V lost 3 bases, J lost 2 bases, and 20 bases lay in between.